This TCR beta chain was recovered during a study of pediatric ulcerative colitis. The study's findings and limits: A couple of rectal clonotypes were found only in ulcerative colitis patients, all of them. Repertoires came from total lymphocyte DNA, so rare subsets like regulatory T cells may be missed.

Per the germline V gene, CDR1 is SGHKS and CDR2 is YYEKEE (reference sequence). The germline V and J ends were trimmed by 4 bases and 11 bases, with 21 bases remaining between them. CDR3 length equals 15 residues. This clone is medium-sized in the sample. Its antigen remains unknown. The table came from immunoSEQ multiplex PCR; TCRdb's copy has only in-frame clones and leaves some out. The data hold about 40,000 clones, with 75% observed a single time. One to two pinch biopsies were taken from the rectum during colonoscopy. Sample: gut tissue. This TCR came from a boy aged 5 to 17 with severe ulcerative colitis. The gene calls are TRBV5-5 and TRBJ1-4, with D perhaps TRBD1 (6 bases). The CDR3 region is CASSPGQILMTKLFF. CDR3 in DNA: TGTGCCAGCAGCCCGGGACAAATACTAATGACGAAACTGTTTTTT.